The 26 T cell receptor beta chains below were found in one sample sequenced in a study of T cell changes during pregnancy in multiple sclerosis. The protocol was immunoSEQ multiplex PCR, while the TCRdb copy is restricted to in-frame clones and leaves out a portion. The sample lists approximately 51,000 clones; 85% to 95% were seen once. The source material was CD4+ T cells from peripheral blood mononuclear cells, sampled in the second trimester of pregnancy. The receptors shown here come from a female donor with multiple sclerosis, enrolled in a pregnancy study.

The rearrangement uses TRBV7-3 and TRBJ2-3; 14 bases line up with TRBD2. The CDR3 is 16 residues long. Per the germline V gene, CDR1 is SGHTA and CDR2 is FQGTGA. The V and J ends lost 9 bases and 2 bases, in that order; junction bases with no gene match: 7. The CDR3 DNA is TGTGCCAGGGGGACTAGCGGGGGAACAATCACAGATACGCAGTATTTT. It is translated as CARGTSGGTITDTQYF.

DNA of the CDR3: TGCAGCGACGGGACAGGGGGCTACAATGAGCAGTTCTTC. It codes for CSDGTGGYNEQFF. This chain links TRBV29-1 with TRBJ2-1; 11 nucleotides agree with TRBD1. The CDR3 extends over 13 amino acids. V shed 7 bases and J 3 bases; nucleotides not matched to a gene: 2. Germline V CDR1 and CDR2: SQVTM, ANQGSEA.

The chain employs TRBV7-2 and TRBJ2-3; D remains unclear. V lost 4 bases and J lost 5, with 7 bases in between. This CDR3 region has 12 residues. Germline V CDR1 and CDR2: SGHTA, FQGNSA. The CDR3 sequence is CASSSSVDTQYF. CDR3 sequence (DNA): TGTGCCAGCAGCTCCTCGGTAGATACGCAGTATTTT.

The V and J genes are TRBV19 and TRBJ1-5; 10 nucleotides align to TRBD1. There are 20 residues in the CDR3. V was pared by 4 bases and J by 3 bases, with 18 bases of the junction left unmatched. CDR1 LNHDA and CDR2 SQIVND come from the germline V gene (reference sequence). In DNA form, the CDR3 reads TGTGCCAGTAGTACTAACCGGGACAGGGGCTTGTCTTTTGTCAATCAGCCCCAGCATTTT. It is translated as CASSTNRDRGLSFVNQPQHF.

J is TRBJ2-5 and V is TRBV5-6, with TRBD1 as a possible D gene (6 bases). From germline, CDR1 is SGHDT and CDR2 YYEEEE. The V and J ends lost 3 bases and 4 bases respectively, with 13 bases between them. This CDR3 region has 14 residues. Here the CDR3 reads CASSSPARGETQYF. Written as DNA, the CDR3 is TGTGCCAGCAGCTCCCCCGCCAGGGGAGAGACCCAGTACTTC.

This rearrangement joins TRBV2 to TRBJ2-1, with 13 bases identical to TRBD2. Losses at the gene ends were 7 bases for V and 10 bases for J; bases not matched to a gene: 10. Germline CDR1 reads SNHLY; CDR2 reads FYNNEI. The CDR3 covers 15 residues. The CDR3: CASKTGLAGPLEQFF. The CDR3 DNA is TGTGCCAGCAAGACGGGACTAGCGGGGCCCCTGGAGCAGTTCTTC. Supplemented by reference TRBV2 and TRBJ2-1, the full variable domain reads EPEVTQTPSHQVTQMGQEVILRCVPISNHLYFYWYRQILGQKVEFLVSFYNNEISEKSEIFDDQFSVERPDGSNFTLKIRSTKLEDSAMYFCASKTGLAGPLEQFFGPGTRLTVL.

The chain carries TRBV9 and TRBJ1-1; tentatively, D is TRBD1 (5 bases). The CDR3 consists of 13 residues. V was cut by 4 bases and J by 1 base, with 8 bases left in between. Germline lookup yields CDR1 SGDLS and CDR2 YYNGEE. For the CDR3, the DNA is TGTGCCAGCAGCTTGACAGAGAACACTGAAGCTTTCTTT. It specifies CASSLTENTEAFF.

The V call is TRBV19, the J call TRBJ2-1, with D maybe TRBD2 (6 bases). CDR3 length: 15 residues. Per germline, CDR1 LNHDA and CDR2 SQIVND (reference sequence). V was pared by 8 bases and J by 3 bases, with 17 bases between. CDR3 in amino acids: CASSGKGSGYNEQFF. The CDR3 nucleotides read TGTGCCAGTTCGGGGAAAGGTAGCGGCTACAATGAGCAGTTCTTC.

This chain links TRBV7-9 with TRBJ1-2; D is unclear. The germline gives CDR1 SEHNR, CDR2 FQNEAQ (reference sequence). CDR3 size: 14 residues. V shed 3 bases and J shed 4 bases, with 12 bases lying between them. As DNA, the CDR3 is TGTGCCAGCAGCTTCGCGGGCATTCCCTATGGCTACACCTTC. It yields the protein CASSFAGIPYGYTF.

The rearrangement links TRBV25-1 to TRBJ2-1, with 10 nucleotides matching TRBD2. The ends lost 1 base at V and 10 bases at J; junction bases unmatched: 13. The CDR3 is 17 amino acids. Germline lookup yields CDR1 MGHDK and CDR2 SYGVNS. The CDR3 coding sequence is TGTGCCAGCAGTGAATTCCGATTGGCTAGCGGGGGAGGCGAGCAGTTCTTC. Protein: CASSEFRLASGGGEQFF.

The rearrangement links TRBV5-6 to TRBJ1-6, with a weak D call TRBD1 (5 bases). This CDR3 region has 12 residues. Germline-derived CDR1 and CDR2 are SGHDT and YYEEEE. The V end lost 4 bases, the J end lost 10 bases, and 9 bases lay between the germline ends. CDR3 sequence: CASSLTVSPLHF. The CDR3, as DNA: TGTGCCAGCAGCCTGACAGTCTCACCCCTCCACTTT.

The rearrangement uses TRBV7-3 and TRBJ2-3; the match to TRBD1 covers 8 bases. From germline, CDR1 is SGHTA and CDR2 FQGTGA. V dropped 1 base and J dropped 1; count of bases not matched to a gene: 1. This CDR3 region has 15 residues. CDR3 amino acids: CASSLNRGGTDTQYF. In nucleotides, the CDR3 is TGTGCCAGCAGCTTAAACAGGGGGGGCACAGATACGCAGTATTTT. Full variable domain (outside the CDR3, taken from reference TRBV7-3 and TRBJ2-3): GAGVSQTPSNKVTEKGKYVELRCDPISGHTALYWYRQSLGQGPEFLIYFQGTGAADDSGLPNDRFFAVRPEGSVSTLKIQRTERGDSAVYLCASSLNRGGTDTQYFGPGTRLTVL.

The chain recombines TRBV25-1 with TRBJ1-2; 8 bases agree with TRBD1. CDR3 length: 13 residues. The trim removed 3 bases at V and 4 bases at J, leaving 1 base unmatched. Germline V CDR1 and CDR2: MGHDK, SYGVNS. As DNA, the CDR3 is TGTGCCAGCAGTGACAGGGGGCGCTATGGCTACACCTTC. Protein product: CASSDRGRYGYTF.

CDR3 protein: CASSWPLLAGGDTQYF. In DNA form, the CDR3 reads TGCGCCAGCAGCTGGCCTTTACTAGCGGGGGGAGATACGCAGTATTTT. The chain combines TRBV5-1 with TRBJ2-3, with 12 bases lining up with TRBD2. With V trimmed by 3 bases and J by 5 bases, 7 bases remained unmatched. The length of the CDR3 is 16 residues. Looked up from germline, CDR1 is SGHRS and CDR2 is YFSETQ.

The CDR3 nucleotides read TGTGCCAGCTCACACAGACAGGGCTTGGCTAATGAAAAACTGTTTTTT. Its protein product is CASSHRQGLANEKLFF. The rearrangement links TRBV18 to TRBJ1-4, with TRBD1 matching 7 bases. The CDR3 runs to 16 residues. Trimming cost V 4 bases and J 3 bases; bases outside gene matches: 8. Germline CDR1 KGHSH, CDR2 LQKENI.

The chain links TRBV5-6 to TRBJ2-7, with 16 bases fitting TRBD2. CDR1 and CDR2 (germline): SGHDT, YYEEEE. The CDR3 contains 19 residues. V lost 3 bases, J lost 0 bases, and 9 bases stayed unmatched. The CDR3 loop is CASSSGTSGGAILSYEQYF. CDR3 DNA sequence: TGTGCCAGCAGCTCGGGGACTAGCGGGGGGGCTATTCTCTCCTACGAGCAGTACTTC.

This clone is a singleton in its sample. CDR3 DNA: TGTGCCAGCAGCCTGACAGGGGGAAGCTACGAGCAGTACTTC. Amino acid sequence: CASSLTGGSYEQYF. J is TRBJ2-7 and V is TRBV6-5; 9 nucleotides match TRBD1. The CDR3 is 14 residues long. Per germline, CDR1 MNHEY and CDR2 SVGAGI. V dropped 6 bases and J dropped 3; count of bases not matched to a gene: 6.

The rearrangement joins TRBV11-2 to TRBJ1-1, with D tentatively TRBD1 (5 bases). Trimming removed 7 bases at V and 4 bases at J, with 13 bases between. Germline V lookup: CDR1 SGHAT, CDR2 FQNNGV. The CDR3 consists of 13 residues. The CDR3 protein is CASTAQASTEAFF. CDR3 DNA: TGTGCCAGCACCGCACAGGCCTCCACTGAAGCTTTCTTT.

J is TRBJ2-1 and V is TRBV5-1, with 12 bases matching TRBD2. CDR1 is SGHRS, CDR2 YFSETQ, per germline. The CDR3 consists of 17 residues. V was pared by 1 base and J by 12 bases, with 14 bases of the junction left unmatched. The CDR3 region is CASSLSRTSGAAFVQFF. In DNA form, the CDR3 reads TGCGCCAGCAGCTTGTCCCGGACTAGCGGGGCTGCATTTGTGCAGTTCTTC.

DNA of the CDR3: TGTGCCAGTAGGCGGACCGGGACAGGAGGGCGCAATCAGCCCCAGCATTTT. Translation gives CASRRTGTGGRNQPQHF. This rearrangement joins TRBV19 to TRBJ1-5; 8 bases are shared with TRBD1. Germline V gene lookup returns CDR1 LNHDA and CDR2 SQIVND (reference sequence). The CDR3 totals 17 residues. Germline trimming cut 6 bases from V and 2 bases from J; bases unmatched to any gene: 12.

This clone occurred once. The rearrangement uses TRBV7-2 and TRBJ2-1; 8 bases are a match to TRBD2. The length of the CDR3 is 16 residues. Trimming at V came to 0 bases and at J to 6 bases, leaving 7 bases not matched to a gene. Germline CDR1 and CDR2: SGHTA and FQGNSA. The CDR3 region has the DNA TGTGCCAGCAGCTTAGCAGCCGGGGGGGCCGGCAATGAGCAGTTCTTC. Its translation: CASSLAAGGAGNEQFF.

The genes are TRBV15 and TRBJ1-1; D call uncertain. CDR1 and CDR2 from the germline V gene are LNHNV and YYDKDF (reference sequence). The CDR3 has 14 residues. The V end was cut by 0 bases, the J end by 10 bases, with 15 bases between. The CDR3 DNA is TGTGCCACCAGCAGAGATAGGATCGGGAGAGGAGCTTTCTTT. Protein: CATSRDRIGRGAFF.

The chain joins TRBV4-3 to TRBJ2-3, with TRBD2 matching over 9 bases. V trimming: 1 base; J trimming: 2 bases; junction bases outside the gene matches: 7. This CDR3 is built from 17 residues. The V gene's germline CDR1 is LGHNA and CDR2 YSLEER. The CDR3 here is CASSQGVGGGATDTQYF. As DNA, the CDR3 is TGCGCCAGCAGCCAAGGTGTAGGCGGGGGGGCCACAGATACGCAGTATTTT.

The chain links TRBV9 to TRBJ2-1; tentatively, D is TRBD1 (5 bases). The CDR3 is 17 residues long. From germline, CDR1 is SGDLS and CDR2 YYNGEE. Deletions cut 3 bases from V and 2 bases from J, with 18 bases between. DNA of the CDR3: TGTGCCAGCAGCGGCCTGAATGGGGCTTACACCTACAATGAGCAGTTCTTC. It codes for CASSGLNGAYTYNEQFF.

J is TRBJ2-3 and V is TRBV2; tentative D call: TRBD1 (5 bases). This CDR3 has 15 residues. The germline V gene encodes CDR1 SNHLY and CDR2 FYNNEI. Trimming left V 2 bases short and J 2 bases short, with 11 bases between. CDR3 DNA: TGTGCCAGCAGTGAATGGAGACAGAACACAGATACGCAGTATTTT. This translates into CASSEWRQNTDTQYF.

The chain's CDR3 is CASSIFGEWGQETQYF. CDR3 nucleotides: TGTGCCAGTAGTATTTTCGGGGAGTGGGGACAAGAGACCCAGTACTTC. The gene calls are TRBV19 and TRBJ2-5, with D possibly being TRBD2 (5 bases). The CDR3 sequence is 16 residues long. The V end was cut by 3 bases, the J end by 2 bases, with 16 bases between. CDR1 is LNHDA and CDR2 is SQIVND in the germline V gene (reference sequence).